The 3 T cell receptor beta chains presented below share a single source sample, sequenced in a study of CD8 T cells in ankylosing spondylitis. Each CDR3 protein gets one entry after TCRdb re-called the 5' RACE reads with MiXCR. The sample holds about 27,000 distinct CDR3 sequences, approximately 8% seen once. Sequenced sample: blood. Source of these receptors: a male donor with ankylosing spondylitis or in good health (not recorded which).

This sequence joins TRBV5-1 and TRBJ2-3; D not resolved. Trimming left V 5 bases short and J 4 bases short, with 11 bases between. CDR3 length equals 13 residues. Germline V gene data show CDR1 as SGHRS and CDR2 as YFSETQ. As DNA, the CDR3 is TGCGCCAGCAGACGGCCTCAGGCAGATACGCAGTATTTT. It codes for CASRRPQADTQYF. Complete variable domain (other parts from reference TRBV5-1 and TRBJ2-3): KAGVTQTPRYLIKTRGQQVTLSCSPISGHRSVSWYQQTPGQGLQFLFEYFSETQRNKGNFPGRFSGRQFSNSRSEMNVSTLELGDSALYLCASRRPQADTQYFGPGTRLTVL.

This clonotype was recorded many times. This rearrangement joins TRBV19 to TRBJ2-2, with TRBD1 matching 10 bases. Per germline, CDR1 LNHDA and CDR2 SQIVND (reference sequence). V was clipped by 8 bases and J by 4 bases; unmatched bases: 1. This CDR3 spans 13 amino acids. The CDR3 region has the DNA TGTGCCAGTGACAGGGGGCCCACCGGGGAGCTGTTTTTT. Protein: CASDRGPTGELFF.

The rearrangement uses TRBV5-6 and TRBJ1-1; D is perhaps TRBD1 (5 bases). Deletions cut 3 bases from V and 0 bases from J, with 6 bases between. Germline V gene sequence: CDR1 SGHDT, CDR2 YYEEEE. The CDR3 has 13 amino acids. The CDR3 is CASSWGLNTEAFF. The CDR3 DNA reads TGTGCCAGCAGCTGGGGGTTGAACACTGAAGCTTTCTTT.